This passage covers 5 T cell receptor beta chains from one sample sequenced in a study of blood T cells in healthy people across ages. A J-beta primer mix and a sample-barcoded 5' primer were used in a second PCR of roughly 7 to 12 cycles. One entry per CDR3 protein, called by TCRdb with MiXCR from the 5' RACE reads. This sample has 1.5 million to 1.9 million distinct CDR3 sequences, with approximately 43% found just once. The specimen sequenced was blood. These receptors originate from a young woman in good health.

Comment on this clonotype: The junction departs from the called germline gene at one end, perhaps through a read error. The J gene is TRBJ1-2, the V gene TRBV12-3 or TRBV12-4; no clear D. CDR3 length equals 13 residues. CDR3 sequence: CARSFHQSYGYTF. The CDR3 DNA reads TGTGCCCGCAGTTTCCACCAATCCTATGGCTACACCTTC.

As for this clonotype: The junction shows a germline mismatch at one end, possibly a read error. The rearrangement links TRBV6-6 to TRBJ2-7, with D uncertain. Germline lookup yields CDR1 MNHNY and CDR2 SVGAGI (reference sequence). This CDR3 has 13 residues. CDR3 amino acids: CVSSPPSTYEQYF. DNA for the CDR3: TGTGTCAGCAGTCCCCCCAGCACCTACGAGCAGTACTTC.

V gene TRBV15 combines with J gene TRBJ2-3; D possibly corresponds to TRBD1 (5 bases). The CDR3 is 15 residues long. The V gene's germline CDR1 is LNHNV and CDR2 YYDKDF (reference sequence). Trimming took 1 base from V and 5 from J, leaving 13 bases between them. CDR3 residues: CATSRVTESRDTQYF. The CDR3 DNA is TGTGCCACCAGCAGAGTGACAGAATCTAGAGATACGCAGTATTTT.

This clonotype appeared a single time. In nucleotides, the CDR3 is TGTGCCAGCAGAGATACAGGGGGCATTAATGGCTACACCTTC. It specifies CASRDTGGINGYTF. V gene TRBV6-2 or TRBV6-3 combines with J gene TRBJ1-2, with 9 bases that match TRBD1. J was trimmed by 6 bases and V by 6 bases; bases with no gene match: 8. The CDR3 sequence is 14 residues long. Germline V gene lookup returns CDR1 MNHEY and CDR2 SVGEGT.

Regarding this clonotype: A much more abundant neighbour one base away suggests this may be a read error. The chain recombines TRBV6-1 with TRBJ1-2; D is unresolved. Germline CDR1 reads MNHNS; CDR2 reads SASEGT. This CDR3 region has 13 residues. V was shortened by 3 bases and J by 3 bases, with 8 bases between the two germline ends. The CDR3 nucleotides are TGTGCCAGCAGTGAGGAAAGGGACTATGGCTACACCTTC. It encodes CASSEERDYGYTF.